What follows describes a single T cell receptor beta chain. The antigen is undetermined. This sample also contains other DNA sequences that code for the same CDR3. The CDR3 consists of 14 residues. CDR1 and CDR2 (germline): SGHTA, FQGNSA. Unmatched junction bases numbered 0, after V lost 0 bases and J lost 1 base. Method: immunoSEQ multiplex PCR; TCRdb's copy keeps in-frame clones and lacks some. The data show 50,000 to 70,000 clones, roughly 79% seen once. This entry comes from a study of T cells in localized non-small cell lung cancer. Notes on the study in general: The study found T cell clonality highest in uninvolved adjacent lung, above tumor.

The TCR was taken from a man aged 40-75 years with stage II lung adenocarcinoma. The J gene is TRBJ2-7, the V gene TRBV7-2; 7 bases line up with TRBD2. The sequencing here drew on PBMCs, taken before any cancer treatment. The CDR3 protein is CASSLASGSYEQYF. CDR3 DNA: TGTGCCAGCAGCTTAGCTAGCGGGTCCTACGAGCAGTACTTC.